This T cell receptor beta chain was sequenced during a study of control samples from healthy donors and cancer patients. Germline loops: CDR1 SQVTM, CDR2 ANQGSEA. Deletions cut 6 bases from V and 8 bases from J, with 14 bases between. This CDR3 contains 11 residues. The protocol was immunoSEQ multiplex PCR, while the TCRdb copy is restricted to in-frame clones and leaves out a portion. The table lists about 110,000 clones, around 89% of them singletons. The gene calls are TRBV29-1 and TRBJ2-7; D might be TRBD1 (6 bases). The clonotype was recovered from a woman in her forties or fifties in good health. Sequencing used blood. In DNA form, the CDR3 reads TGCAGCGTGGCACAGGGCGATCAGCAGTACTTC. Translated, it gives CSVAQGDQQYF.